Listed below are T cell receptor beta chains from one sample, sequenced in a study of CD8+ T cells in alopecia areata. The data were produced by immunoSEQ multiplex PCR, yet TCRdb's version contains in-frame clones alone and is incomplete. The sample has tens of thousands of clones; less than 65% are singletons. What was sequenced was NKG2D-high CD8+ T cells sorted from blood. These TCRs come from a human donor with alopecia areata. Each CDR3 is given with its conserved first and last residue. The D gene is left open where the match is weak. Clone size is shown for a subset of rows, as once, few, many or a class of expanded clone.

D: TRBD2
V: TRBV28
size: NA
J: TRBJ2-7
CDR3: CASSLAGGLNYEQYF
DNA: TGTGCCAGCAGTTTAGCGGGGGGGCTGAACTACGAGCAGTACTTC

D: NA
V: TRBV7-8
size: once
J: TRBJ2-3
CDR3: CASSGLRRDTQYF
DNA: TGTGCCAGCAGCGGCCTCCGCCGGGATACGCAGTATTTT

D: TRBD2
V: TRBV4-3
size: NA
J: TRBJ2-1
CDR3: CASSQDLAGGPYNEQFF
DNA: TGCGCCAGCAGCCAAGATCTAGCGGGGGGCCCCTACAATGAGCAGTTCTTC

D: NA
V: TRBV4-1
size: NA
J: TRBJ1-4
CDR3: CASSQESNSNEKLFF
DNA: TGCGCCAGCAGCCAAGAAAGCAACTCTAATGAAAAACTGTTTTTT

D: TRBD2
V: TRBV7-6
size: NA
J: TRBJ2-1
CDR3: CASSFSGISYNEQFF
DNA: TGTGCCAGCAGCTTTAGCGGGATCTCCTACAATGAGCAGTTCTTC

D: TRBD1
V: TRBV18
size: NA
J: TRBJ2-7
CDR3: CASSPGTGSQYEQYF
DNA: TGTGCCAGCTCACCCGGGACAGGGAGTCAGTACGAGCAGTACTTC

D: NA
V: TRBV5-6
size: once
J: TRBJ2-5
CDR3: CASSERPQETQYF
DNA: TGTGCCAGCAGCGAAAGGCCCCAGGAGACCCAGTACTTC

D: TRBD2
V: TRBV6-5
size: NA
J: TRBJ2-7
CDR3: CASSGTSGSTNEQYF
DNA: TGTGCCAGCAGTGGGACTAGCGGGAGTACTAACGAGCAGTACTTC

D: NA
V: TRBV5-1
size: NA
J: TRBJ2-1
CDR3: CASSSGLYSPNEQFF
DNA: TGCGCCAGCAGCTCTGGACTGTACAGTCCCAATGAGCAGTTCTTC

D: TRBD2
V: TRBV4-2
size: few
J: TRBJ2-7
CDR3: CASSQSASGVFYEQYF
DNA: TGTGCCAGCAGCCAATCCGCTAGCGGGGTTTTCTACGAGCAGTACTTC

D: TRBD2
V: TRBV29-1
size: NA
J: TRBJ2-1
CDR3: CSVEVIEREDNEQFF
DNA: TGCAGCGTTGAAGTGATCGAGCGGGAGGACAATGAGCAGTTCTTC

D: NA
V: TRBV7-9
size: NA
J: TRBJ2-1
CDR3: CASSPTLNEQFF
DNA: TGTGCCAGCAGCCCCACCCTAAATGAGCAGTTCTTC

D: NA
V: TRBV15
size: few
J: TRBJ1-5
CDR3: CATGLENQPQHF
DNA: TGTGCCACGGGACTGGAGAATCAGCCCCAGCATTTT

D: TRBD1
V: TRBV13
size: NA
J: TRBJ2-7
CDR3: CASSSWDRSYEQYF
DNA: TGTGCCAGCAGCTCTTGGGACAGATCCTACGAGCAGTACTTC

D: TRBD1
V: TRBV15
size: few
J: TRBJ2-7
CDR3: CATRQGSGYEQYF
DNA: TGTGCCACGCGACAGGGGAGCGGCTACGAGCAGTACTTC

D: TRBD1
V: TRBV16
size: few
J: TRBJ1-1
CDR3: CASSGPTGVAEAFF
DNA: TGTGCCAGCAGCGGACCGACAGGGGTCGCTGAAGCTTTCTTT

D: NA
V: TRBV30
size: NA
J: TRBJ2-3
CDR3: CAWSKQVTPDTQYF
DNA: TGTGCCTGGAGTAAGCAGGTTACGCCAGATACGCAGTATTTT